The present TCR beta chain was sequenced within a study of blood T cell repertoires in COVID-19. Across the study: PBMCs, B-cell-depleted T cells, or T cells were the source of the cDNA or gDNA that made up the material.

Profiled with immunoSEQ multiplex PCR; TCRdb holds only in-frame clones, not every one. The sample yields some 260,000 clones, about 90% seen once. Germline values: CDR1 MNHNS, CDR2 SASEGT. This CDR3 is built from 13 residues. The J segment lost 7 bases and the V segment lost 3 bases, leaving 2 bases of the junction unmatched. This clone showed up just once. This clonotype originated in a woman aged 70-85 years with COVID-19, enrolled during active disease. Input material: peripheral blood. The chain recombines TRBV6-1 with TRBJ1-2; 10 bases fit TRBD1. The CDR3 is CASSEGTGVGYTF. Written as DNA, the CDR3 is TGTGCCAGCAGTGAGGGGACAGGGGTTGGCTACACCTTC.